This T cell receptor beta chain was found in a study of CD8 T cells in ankylosing spondylitis (dated by TCRdb to about 2017). At the level of the whole study: To find TCR variants linked to disease, the study profiled T cell receptor beta repertoires in ankylosing spondylitis patients and healthy donors. Peripheral blood samples were taken, and synovial fluid was additionally collected from ankylosing spondylitis patients. The full study cohort was made up of 25 ankylosing spondylitis patients and about a hundred healthy donors. What the authors observed across the whole study: A TCR beta motif of several highly homologous amino acid variants appeared characteristic of blood from ankylosing spondylitis patients. The disease-linked clones were reported as significantly enriched in matched synovial fluid samples from ankylosing spondylitis patients. Some motif variants were previously reported in synovial fluid and blood of reactive arthritis patients, suggesting common disease-initiation mechanisms. In peripheral blood, the disease-linked clones were found at relatively low frequencies and had a CD8+ phenotype.

Regarding this clonotype: Its antigen is unknown. No base quality information exists; no much larger clone differs at one position.

The sequencing machine was an Illumina HiSeq 2500. Quantitative 5'-RACE with molecular barcodes was used to prepare TCR beta libraries. In the source study's methods: To identify disease-linked TCR variants, a new computational method was used, one built on a probabilistic model of VDJ rearrangement. Using fastp trimming at Q25 and MiXCR clonotype assembly, TCRdb reanalyzed the public sequencing data and kept in-frame beta chains. Rows are unified per CDR3 protein, each entry keeping the most common DNA and genes. The V and J calls and clone size are TCRdb's, not the authors'. This sample comprises 250,000 or so distinct CDR3 sequences, roughly a quarter of them detected only once. The top ten constitute approximately 0.61% of the sample. The origin of this receptor is a male donor with ankylosing spondylitis or in good health (not recorded which). The sample comprised blood, either unsorted or a sorted T cell fraction (not recorded which).

The CDR3 reads as follows: CSAGTSGGAYDEQFF. The DNA sequence is TGCAGTGCTGGAACTAGCGGGGGGGCATACGATGAGCAGTTCTTC. In this chain, TRBV20-1 is recombined with TRBJ2-1; 13 nucleotides in the junction match TRBD2. The junction shows trimming of 5 bases on V and 8 bases on J, and the gene matches do not reach 9 bases of it. The germline V gene encodes CDR1 DFQATT and CDR2 SNEGSKA (reference sequence). The CDR3 sequence holds 15 residues, the cysteine and phenylalanine included. Here the CDR3 DNA is all that survives: 45 bases in frame from base 1.